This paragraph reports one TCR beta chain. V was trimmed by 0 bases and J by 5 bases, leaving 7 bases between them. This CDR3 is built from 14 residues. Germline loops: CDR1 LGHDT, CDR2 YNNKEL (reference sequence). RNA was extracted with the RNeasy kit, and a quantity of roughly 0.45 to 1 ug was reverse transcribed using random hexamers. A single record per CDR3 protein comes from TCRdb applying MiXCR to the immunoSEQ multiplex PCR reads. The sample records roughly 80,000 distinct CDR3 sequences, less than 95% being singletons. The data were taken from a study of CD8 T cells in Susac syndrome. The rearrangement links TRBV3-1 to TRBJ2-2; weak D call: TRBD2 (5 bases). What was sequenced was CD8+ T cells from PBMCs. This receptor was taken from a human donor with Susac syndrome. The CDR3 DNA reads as TGTGCCAGCAGCCAAGAAGAGGGAACCGGGGAGCTGTTTTTT. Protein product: CASSQEEGTGELFF.